This T cell receptor beta chain originates from a study of CD8 T cells in ankylosing spondylitis. TCRdb re-analysed the 5' RACE reads in MiXCR, keeping a single row per CDR3 protein. Here the sample spans a few hundred thousand distinct CDR3 sequences, around 7.6% being singletons. V shed 0 bases and J shed 2 bases, with 19 bases lying between them. CDR1 and CDR2 from the germline V gene are LGHNA and YNFKEQ. The CDR3 runs 18 residues. In its sample, this clonotype was seen a few times. As yet, its antigen is unknown. Study-wide findings and caveats: Earlier authors reported some of these motif variants in reactive arthritis synovial fluid and blood. The clones that were linked to disease were reported to be significantly enriched in matched synovial fluid samples from ankylosing spondylitis patients. Apparently characteristic of ankylosing spondylitis blood was a TCR beta motif (about eight highly homologous variants).

The sequence came from a male donor with ankylosing spondylitis. The chain carries TRBV4-2 and TRBJ1-2; D perhaps matches TRBD1 (5 bases). The specimen sequenced was blood, either unsorted or a sorted T cell fraction (not recorded which). The CDR3 is CASSQDPPGVGVNYGYTF. In nucleotides, the CDR3 is TGTGCCAGCAGCCAAGATCCCCCGGGTGTAGGGGTAAACTATGGCTACACCTTC.